Below, one TCR beta chain is given with its context. What it recognizes is unknown. The source of the sample is a study of T cell responses to AZD1222 COVID-19 vaccine. Study results and caveats: Seropositive status at baseline applied to only 5 to 7 AZD1222 recipients. Spike-specific TCR breadth and depth grew following two AZD1222 doses. Spike-spanning, vaccine-associated CD4 TCRs were dominant at 160-218 and 743-854.

The J segment lost 5 bases and the V segment lost 0 bases, leaving 5 bases of the junction unmatched. The germline V gene has CDR1 SGDLS and CDR2 YYNGEE. The CDR3 covers 15 residues. Generated by immunoSEQ multiplex PCR, the TCRdb table keeps only in-frame clones and is missing some. This table holds tens of thousands of clones, approximately 91% found once. Sequencing used peripheral blood, obtained on day 0 of AZD1222 vaccination. The V call is TRBV9, the J call TRBJ1-2; TRBD1 agrees at 9 bases. The sequence derives from an adult in good health. The DNA of the CDR3 is TGTGCCAGCAGCGTAGAGGGACAGGGAGTTTATGGCTACACCTTC. It encodes CASSVEGQGVYGYTF.